This T cell receptor beta chain was found in a study of blood T cell repertoires in COVID-19. Study overall: Samples taken during acute and convalescent COVID-19 were collected in the United States, Italy and Spain. PBMCs, B-cell-depleted T cells, or T cells provided the cDNA or gDNA that made up the material.

Patients of the Seattle cohort, enrolled during active infection, were followed longitudinally. In the study's own analysis: Estimates of nucleated cell counts were drawn from the amplification of reference gene primers. Libraries were prepared by immunoSEQ multiplex PCR; TCRdb keeps only in-frame clonotypes and omits some of them. V and J calls and clone size follow that table, whereas D and trimming were derived from the DNA. The table has about 140,000 clones, about 87% seen once. The germline V gene encodes CDR1 SGHVS and CDR2 FNYEAQ. The CDR3 spans 15 residues. The germline V and J ends were trimmed by 5 bases and 4 bases, with 15 bases remaining between them.

The source of this sequence is a human donor with COVID-19, enrolled during active disease. The donor label of this sample is uncertain. The chain links TRBV7-6 to TRBJ1-3, with a weak D call TRBD1 (5 bases). The specimen was peripheral blood. The CDR3 loop is CASSATAFEGNTIYF. The CDR3 DNA reads TGTGCCAGCAGCGCGACAGCCTTTGAGGGAAACACCATATATTTT. Full variable domain (remainder filled in from reference TRBV7-6 and TRBJ1-3): GAGVSQSPRYKVTKRGQDVALRCDPISGHVSLYWYRQALGQGPEFLTYFNYEAQQDKSGLPNDRFSAERPEGSISTLTIQRTEQRDSAMYRCASSATAFEGNTIYFGEGSWLTVV.